The next 11 T cell receptor beta chains were all read from a single sample in a study of OX40 agonist ivuxolimab in advanced cancers. Some clones are missing from TCRdb's copy, which holds only in-frame ones; the method was immunoSEQ multiplex PCR. The table lists about 82,000 clones, approximately 89% of them singletons. The source material was CD4+ or CD8+ T cells sorted from blood, sampled in a trial of the OX40 agonist ivuxolimab. The receptors were sampled from an adult with an advanced solid tumor such as melanoma, head and neck, liver or kidney cancer.

The chain employs TRBV5-1 and TRBJ1-5, with 7 bases identical to TRBD1. CDR1 is SGHRS, CDR2 YFSETQ, per germline. Trimming took 0 bases from V and 8 from J; bases not matched to a gene: 8. The CDR3 has 15 residues. The CDR3 DNA reads as TGCGCCAGCAGCTTGGAGGGGGCAGGGCTGGAGCCCCAGCATTTT. Its translation: CASSLEGAGLEPQHF.

The chain couples TRBV5-1 to TRBJ1-3, with D hard to call. V lost 0 bases to trimming and J lost 0 bases, with 16 bases between them. The CDR3 runs 18 residues. Germline V gene lookup returns CDR1 SGHRS and CDR2 YFSETQ. CDR3 DNA sequence: TGCGCCAGCAGCTTGGAAGGTGGACGGAGAGTCTCTGGAAACACCATATATTTT. This translates into CASSLEGGRRVSGNTIYF.

The V gene is TRBV27, the J gene TRBJ2-7; no clear D. CDR3 length: 11 residues. The germline gives CDR1 MNHEY, CDR2 SMNVEV (reference sequence). V was cut by 2 bases and J by 5 bases, with 4 bases left in between. The CDR3 region has the DNA TGTGCCAGCAGTTTAGGGAACGAGCAGTACTTC. Its protein is CASSLGNEQYF.

This chain joins TRBV30 and TRBJ2-5; 10 bases are a match to TRBD1. V shed 4 bases and J 2 bases; nucleotides not matched to a gene: 10. The CDR3 totals 16 residues. Germline loops: CDR1 GTSNPN, CDR2 SVGIG (reference sequence). CDR3 sequence reads: CAWNSGTGAEQETQYF. DNA for the CDR3: TGTGCCTGGAACTCTGGGACAGGGGCAGAGCAAGAGACCCAGTACTTC.

The gene calls are TRBV10-3 and TRBJ1-6, with D tentatively TRBD1 (6 bases). CDR1 ENHRY and CDR2 SYGVKD come from the germline V gene. Trimming pared 3 bases from V and 8 bases from J, leaving 11 bases between. The CDR3 contains 14 residues. The CDR3 nucleotides are TGTGCCATCAGTGACTCGAGGGGGTATTCACCCCTCCACTTT. Protein: CAISDSRGYSPLHF.

The sample holds one count of this clone. This chain connects TRBV4-3 to TRBJ2-4, with D perhaps assigned TRBD1 or TRBD2 (5 bases each). With 0 bases removed from V and 9 bases from J, the gap between germline ends came to 15 bases. CDR3 length: 15 amino acids. Germline CDR1 LGHNA, CDR2 YSLEER. The CDR3 is CASSQDLRGHGIQYF. CDR3 DNA sequence: TGCGCCAGCAGCCAAGATCTGAGGGGCCACGGCATTCAGTACTTC.

This clone was seen once. V and J are TRBV18 and TRBJ1-5; possible D gene TRBD1, 5 bases. The CDR3 is 15 amino acids. V lost 0 bases and J 7 bases, leaving 13 bases between the germline ends. CDR1 and CDR2 (germline): KGHSH, LQKENI. This CDR3 reads CASSPPPGVGQPQHF. The CDR3 region has the DNA TGTGCCAGCTCACCACCGCCGGGGGTTGGGCAGCCCCAGCATTTT.

This clone was seen more than once but under ten times. A junction end diverges from the germline sequence, so it may reflect a read error. V is TRBV7-7 and J is TRBJ2-5; D gene uncertain. The CDR3 length is 12 residues. Germline V CDR1 and CDR2: SSHAT, FNYEAQ (reference sequence). The CDR3 is CASSRGPETQYF. For the CDR3, the DNA is TGTGCTAGCAGCCGAGGACCAGAGACCCAGTACTTC. Together with reference TRBV7-7 and TRBJ2-5, the CDR3 gives the full variable domain: GAGVSQSPRYKVTKRGQDVTLRCDPISSHATLYWYQQALGQGPEFLTYFNYEAQPDKSGLPSDRFSAERPEGSISTLTIQRTEQRDSAMYRCASSRGPETQYFGPGTRLLVL.

The chain employs TRBV28 and TRBJ2-7; TRBD1 matches at 7 bases. Germline values: CDR1 MDHEN, CDR2 SYDVKM. This CDR3 is built from 13 residues. V trimming: 3 bases; J trimming: 2 bases; junction bases outside the gene matches: 1. In DNA form, the CDR3 reads TGTGCCAGCAGTTTTGACAGGGCCTACGAGCAGTACTTC. This encodes CASSFDRAYEQYF.

This CDR3 is CASSRQGAGATNEKLFF. CDR3 in DNA: TGCGCCAGCAGCCGTCAGGGGGCAGGGGCAACTAATGAAAAACTGTTTTTT. The rearrangement joins TRBV5-1 to TRBJ1-4; 8 nucleotides match TRBD1. V lost 4 bases to trimming and J lost 0 bases; unmatched junction nucleotides: 8. The germline gives CDR1 SGHRS, CDR2 YFSETQ. The CDR3 is 17 residues long.

A remark on this clone: A read error may produce the germline difference seen at one junction end. The chain joins TRBV7-3 to TRBJ2-1, with 9 bases matching TRBD1. The CDR3 extends over 11 amino acids. Germline V gene data show CDR1 as SGHTA and CDR2 as FQGTGA. The CDR3 spells CASTSGTGLIF. In DNA, the CDR3 is TGTGCCAGCACCTCCGGGACAGGGTTAATCTTC. Drawing the rest from reference TRBV7-3 and TRBJ2-1, the complete variable domain is GAGVSQTPSNKVTEKGKYVELRCDPISGHTALYWYRQSLGQGPEFLIYFQGTGAADDSGLPNDRFFAVRPEGSVSTLKIQRTERGDSAVYLCASTSGTGLIFGPGTRLTVL.